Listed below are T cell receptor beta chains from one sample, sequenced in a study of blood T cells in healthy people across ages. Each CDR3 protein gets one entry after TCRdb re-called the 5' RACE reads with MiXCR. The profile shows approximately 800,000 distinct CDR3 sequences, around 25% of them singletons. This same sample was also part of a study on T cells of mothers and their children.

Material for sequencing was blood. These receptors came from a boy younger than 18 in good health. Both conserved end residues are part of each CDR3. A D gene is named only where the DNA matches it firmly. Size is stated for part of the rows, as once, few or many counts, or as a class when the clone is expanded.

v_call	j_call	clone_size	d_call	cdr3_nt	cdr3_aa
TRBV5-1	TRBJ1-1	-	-	TGCGCCAGCAGCTTTACGACAGGCAACACTGAAGCTTTCTTT	CASSFTTGNTEAFF
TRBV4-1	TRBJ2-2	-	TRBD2	TGCGCCAGCAGCCAAGAGCGGGAGGTTTACACCGGGGAGCTGTTTTTT	CASSQEREVYTGELFF
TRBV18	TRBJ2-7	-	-	TGTGCCAGCTCACCAGCAGGGAGCCACGAGCAGTACTTC	CASSPAGSHEQYF
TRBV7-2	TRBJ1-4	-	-	TGTGCCAGCAGCTTAGAGGGGGGGAGACTGTTTTTT	CASSLEGGRLFF
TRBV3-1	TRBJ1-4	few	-	TGTGCCAGCAGCCCCCTAGAAGGAGATGAAAAACTGTTTTTT	CASSPLEGDEKLFF
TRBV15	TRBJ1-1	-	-	TGTGCCACCAGCAGAGAGGTCGGGGACACTGAAGCTTTCTTT	CATSREVGDTEAFF
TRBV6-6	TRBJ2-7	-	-	TGTGCCAGCAGTTACCCGACCGGAGGGGGAATCTACGAGCAGTACTTC	CASSYPTGGGIYEQYF
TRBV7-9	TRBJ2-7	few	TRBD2	TGTGCCAGCAGCTTAGGTAGCGGGAGAATCTACGAGCAGTACTTC	CASSLGSGRIYEQYF
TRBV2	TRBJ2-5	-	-	TGTGCCAGCAGTGCCATACAAGCCCAAGAGACCCAGTACTTC	CASSAIQAQETQYF
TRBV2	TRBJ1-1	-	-	TGTGCCAGCAGGGGGACGGTGAACACTGAAGCTTTCTTT	CASRGTVNTEAFF
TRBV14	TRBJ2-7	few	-	TGTGCCAGCAGCCAAGGAGGTTGGGCCTACGAGCAGTACTTC	CASSQGGWAYEQYF
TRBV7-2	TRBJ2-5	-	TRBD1	TGTGCCAGCAGCTTAGCGAGGCAGGGGGAGTACTTC	CASSLARQGEYF
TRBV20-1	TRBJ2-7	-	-	TGCAGTGCTAGATCATCGTTAGGCTCCTTCTACGAGCAGTACTTC	CSARSSLGSFYEQYF
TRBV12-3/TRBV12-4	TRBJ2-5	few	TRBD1	TGTGCCAGCAGATCAGGGGGACACCAGTACTTC	CASRSGGHQYF
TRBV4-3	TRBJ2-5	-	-	TGCGCCAGCAGCCAAACAGGGTCAGGGGTTGGGGAGACCCAGTACTTC	CASSQTGSGVGETQYF
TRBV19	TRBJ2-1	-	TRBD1	TGTGCCAGTAGTCTGTGGGACAGGGGCAATGAGCAGTTCTTC	CASSLWDRGNEQFF
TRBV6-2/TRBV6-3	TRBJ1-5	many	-	TGTGCCAGCAGTTTATTTTTCAGCAATCAGCCCCAGCATTTT	CASSLFFSNQPQHF
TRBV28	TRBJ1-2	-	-	TGTGCCAGCAGTTTATCTTTTTTGGGGGGTTCTCGATACTATGGCTACACCTTC	CASSLSFLGGSRYYGYTF
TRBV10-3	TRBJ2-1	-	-	TGTGCCATCAATCGGGGAGAGCCAACCCTCGGCAATGAGCAGTTCTTC	CAINRGEPTLGNEQFF